This section outlines one TCR beta chain sequence together with its context. CDR3 length equals 15 residues. Germline-derived CDR1 and CDR2 are SGHRS and YFSETQ. V was pared by 5 bases and J by 0 bases, with 6 bases of the junction left unmatched. Ages ranged from about 18 to 89 years, with residence in about two dozen US areas. Recovery among Cohort 3 donors was established by two negative PCRs, clearance, or symptom resolution. These data come from a study of blood T cell repertoires in COVID-19. Overall study: Acute and convalescent COVID-19 samples came from the United States, Italy and Spain. The analysed material was cDNA or gDNA that came from T cells, B-cell-depleted T cells, or PBMCs.

Sequencing was performed with immunoSEQ multiplex PCR; in TCRdb, only in-frame clones are kept and a portion is missing. The sample carries 250,000 to 400,000 clones, about 88% recorded once. The TCR comes from a man in his sixties who had recovered from COVID-19. V and J are TRBV5-1 and TRBJ2-7; 9 bases fit TRBD1. Sequencing used PBMCs or T cells enriched from blood (not recorded which). For the CDR3, the DNA is TGCGCCAGCAGTTGGGGGGACAGGGCCTCCTACGAGCAGTACTTC. This encodes CASSWGDRASYEQYF.